The rows below give T cell receptor beta chains drawn from one sample of a study of T cells in Graves' hyperthyroidism and ophthalmopathy. TCRdb re-called the multiplex PCR reads with MiXCR, one entry per CDR3 protein. The table lists about 840,000 distinct CDR3 sequences, roughly 40% of them singletons. The source material was blood. The receptors shown here come from a man aged 18 to 30 with Graves' hyperthyroidism. CDR3s include the opening cysteine and the closing phenylalanine or tryptophan. A D gene is named only where the DNA matches it firmly. Rows give clone size only sometimes, using once, few, many, or a class for an expanded clone.

size,J,D,V,CDR3,DNA
few,TRBJ1-1,TRBD1,TRBV12-3/TRBV12-4,CASNPTDRVDTEAFF,TGTGCCAGCAATCCCACGGACAGGGTGGACACTGAAGCTTTCTTT
-,TRBJ2-2,-,TRBV2,CASSEGRGNTGELFF,TGTGCCAGCAGTGAAGGCAGGGGGAACACCGGGGAGCTGTTTTTT
many,TRBJ2-7,-,TRBV5-1,CASSLSETYEQYF,TGTGCCAGCAGCTTATCAGAGACCTACGAGCAGTACTTC
few,TRBJ2-7,TRBD2,TRBV7-2,CASSLAGGNRIYEQYF,TGTGCCAGCAGCTTAGCCGGGGGGAACCGAATCTACGAGCAGTACTTC
-,TRBJ1-5,-,TRBV10-3,CASSLSSYGNQPQHF,TGTGCCAGCAGTTTATCCAGTTATGGCAATCAGCCCCAGCATTTT
-,TRBJ1-2,TRBD1,TRBV2,CATRGTGEGYTF,TGTGCCACTCGCGGGACAGGCGAAGGCTACACCTTC
few,TRBJ2-5,TRBD1,TRBV9,CASSVPGQGETQYF,TGTGCCAGCAGCGTCCCGGGACAGGGGGAGACCCAGTACTTC
many,TRBJ1-3,-,TRBV29-1,CSVAGSGNTIYF,TGCAGCGTTGCAGGGTCTGGAAACACCATATATTTT
many,TRBJ1-1,TRBD1,TRBV7-9,CASSHDRVDTEAFF,TGTGCCAGCAGTCATGACAGGGTTGACACTGAAGCTTTCTTT
many,TRBJ1-6,-,TRBV5-5,CASSPGAGTNSPLHF,TGTGCCAGCAGCCCTGGGGCAGGAACTAATTCACCCCTCCACTTT
-,TRBJ2-5,TRBD1,TRBV19,CASGTGEEQYF,TGTGCCAGTGGAACAGGGGAAGAGCAGTACTTC
many,TRBJ1-1,TRBD1,TRBV10-2,CASSEAGGQTEAFF,TGCGCCAGCAGTGAAGCAGGGGGCCAAACTGAAGCTTTCTTT
once,TRBJ2-5,-,TRBV18,CASPPKDLGTQYF,TGTGCCAGCCCACCCAAAGATCTCGGGACCCAGTACTTC
-,TRBJ2-1,TRBD1,TRBV29-1,CSVDYGQGANEQFF,TGCAGCGTTGATTACGGACAGGGGGCTAATGAGCAGTTCTTC
many,TRBJ1-2,-,TRBV2,CASSGGRQAGDYGYTF,TGTGCCAGCAGTGGAGGGAGACAAGCCGGGGACTATGGCTACACCTTC
-,TRBJ2-5,-,TRBV20-1,CSASPGTVAQYF,TGCAGTGCTAGCCCGGGGACCGTGGCCCAGTACTTC
-,TRBJ1-2,-,TRBV7-6,CASSLDQHYGYTF,TGTGCCAGCAGCTTAGATCAGCACTATGGCTACACCTTC
-,TRBJ2-7,TRBD1,TRBV6-5,CASRGTGRLYEQYF,TGTGCCAGCAGGGGGACAGGGAGACTCTACGAGCAGTACTTC
few,TRBJ2-7,-,TRBV20-1,CSARDLGSSYEQYF,TGCAGTGCTAGAGATCTTGGCAGCTCCTACGAGCAGTACTTC
-,TRBJ1-5,TRBD1,TRBV25-1,CACSARTGPNQPQHF,TGTGCCTGCAGTGCGCGGACAGGACCGAATCAGCCCCAGCATTTT
-,TRBJ1-4,-,TRBV29-1,CSVETGGPGDEKLFF,TGCAGCGTTGAGACGGGGGGGCCGGGGGATGAAAAACTGTTTTTT
-,TRBJ2-7,-,TRBV10-3,CAISAGEQYF,TGTGCCATCAGTGCAGGAGAGCAGTACTTC
-,TRBJ1-2,-,TRBV7-2,CASSPHLTGSYGYTF,TGTGCCAGCAGCCCACACCTGACGGGAAGCTATGGCTACACCTTC
-,TRBJ1-5,TRBD1,TRBV19,CASSRDRGFQHF,TGTGCCAGTAGCCGGGACAGGGGTTTTCAGCATTTT
many,TRBJ1-1,TRBD1,TRBV25-1,CASSACPGQGALCTEAFF,TGTGCCAGCAGTGCCTGCCCGGGACAGGGGGCATTATGCACTGAAGCTTTCTTT
few,TRBJ1-1,-,TRBV7-2,CASSFIPGPNTEAFF,TGTGCCAGCAGCTTTATCCCTGGGCCCAACACTGAAGCTTTCTTT
few,TRBJ1-1,-,TRBV7-2,CASSLSLKAEAFF,TGTGCCAGCAGCTTATCGTTGAAGGCTGAAGCTTTCTTT
few,TRBJ1-4,-,TRBV9,CASSLGLGQKYEKLFF,TGTGCCAGCAGCCTAGGTCTCGGGCAGAAGTATGAAAAACTGTTTTTT
few,TRBJ1-1,-,TRBV20-1,CSASEGGVVTEAFF,TGCAGTGCTTCAGAGGGGGGGGTCGTCACTGAAGCTTTCTTT
-,TRBJ2-7,-,TRBV20-1,CSAREGHGRTEQYF,TGCAGTGCTAGAGAGGGACACGGAAGAACCGAGCAGTACTTC
-,TRBJ1-2,-,TRBV7-8,CASSFYICSARTGPYGYTF,-
many,TRBJ2-6,-,TRBV7-2,CASSWDSGANVLTF,TGTGCCAGCAGCTGGGACTCTGGGGCCAACGTCCTGACTTTC
few,TRBJ1-4,TRBD1,TRBV12-3/TRBV12-4,CASSSTGGYEKLFF,TGTGCCAGCAGTTCGACAGGGGGATACGAAAAACTGTTTTTT
few,TRBJ1-1,-,TRBV7-9,CASSPFGANTEAFF,TGTGCCAGCAGCCCATTCGGGGCGAACACTGAAGCTTTCTTT
many,TRBJ1-5,-,TRBV15,CATSRAAGGNQPQHF,TGTGCCACCAGCAGAGCCGCAGGGGGCAATCAGCCCCAGCATTTT
many,TRBJ1-4,-,TRBV20-1,CSAPNPRQDEKLFF,TGCAGTGCTCCCAATCCTCGACAAGACGAAAAACTGTTTTTT
-,TRBJ1-6,-,TRBV5-1,CASRQENSPLHF,TGCGCCAGCAGGCAGGAAAATTCACCCCTCCACTTT
few,TRBJ1-6,-,TRBV5-4,CASSFGPHTGFSPLHF,TGTGCCAGCAGTTTTGGGCCCCATACAGGTTTTTCACCCCTCCACTTT
once,TRBJ2-6,-,TRBV5-1,CASSLGAGSGANVLTF,TGCGCCAGCAGCTTGGGGGCAGGGTCCGGGGCCAACGTCCTGACTTTC
many,TRBJ1-2,-,TRBV7-3,CASSPSGDYGYTF,TGTGCCAGCAGTCCGAGTGGGGACTATGGCTACACCTTC
many,TRBJ1-5,-,TRBV2,CASRKLNQPQHF,TGTGCCAGCAGGAAGCTCAATCAGCCCCAGCATTTT
many,TRBJ1-2,-,TRBV5-1,CASSLLIGYGYTF,TGCGCCAGCAGCTTGCTCATTGGCTATGGCTACACCTTC
many,TRBJ1-2,TRBD1,TRBV19,CASSTRDRVVGGYTF,TGTGCCAGTAGTACCCGGGACAGGGTGGTTGGTGGCTACACCTTC
-,TRBJ2-7,TRBD2,TRBV7-3,CASQRTSGSSYEQYF,TGTGCCAGCCAGAGGACTAGCGGAAGCTCCTACGAGCAGTACTTC
many,TRBJ2-7,TRBD1,TRBV7-6,CASSLVGDRGYEQYF,TGTGCCAGCAGCTTAGTAGGGGACAGGGGCTACGAGCAGTACTTC
-,TRBJ1-2,-,TRBV12-3/TRBV12-4,CASNKGVGGYTF,TGTGCCAGCAATAAGGGAGTAGGGGGCTACACCTTC
few,TRBJ2-2,-,TRBV9,CASSAAKRENTGELFF,TGTGCCAGCAGCGCCGCCAAACGGGAGAACACCGGGGAGCTGTTTTTT
-,TRBJ2-6,-,TRBV5-1,CASSFSVSGANVLTF,TGCGCCAGCAGCTTCTCAGTCTCTGGGGCCAACGTCCTGACTTTC
-,TRBJ1-4,-,TRBV12-3/TRBV12-4,CASSLGGVREKLFF,TGTGCCAGCAGTTTAGGAGGGGTTCGCGAAAAACTGTTTTTT
-,TRBJ2-5,-,TRBV5-1,CASRPGQGLSETQYF,TGCGCCAGCAGACCGGGGCAGGGGCTTTCGGAGACCCAGTACTTC
many,TRBJ1-5,-,TRBV20-1,CSAQDGNQPQHF,TGCAGTGCCCAGGACGGGAATCAGCCCCAGCATTTT
-,TRBJ1-1,-,TRBV19,CASSGTRPVNTEAFF,TGTGCCAGTAGTGGCACGAGACCGGTGAACACTGAAGCTTTCTTT
-,TRBJ2-7,TRBD1,TRBV7-9,CASSGTGDYEQYF,TGTGCCAGCAGCGGGACAGGGGACTACGAGCAGTACTTC
once,TRBJ1-1,-,TRBV7-9,CASSLYRRTPAFF,TGTGCCAGCAGTTTATATCGGAGGACCCCAGCTTTCTTT